These T cell receptor beta chains were read from a single sample in a study of blood T cell repertoires in COVID-19. Sequencing used immunoSEQ multiplex PCR; TCRdb keeps in-frame clones, though not all of them. The sample yields 13,000 to 15,000 clones, approximately 87% seen once. The sample consisted of peripheral blood. These receptors originate from a man aged 40-49 years with active or convalescent COVID-19. Each CDR3 is given with its conserved first and last residue. A D gene is named only where the DNA matches it firmly. A clone size is listed for some rows: how often the clone was seen (once, few, many), or a class if it is expanded.

V gene	J gene	D gene	clone size	CDR3 DNA	CDR3 protein
TRBV5-4	TRBJ2-3	TRBD2	once	TGTGCCAGCAGCTTCTCCGGAGCGGGGGGTTTCGATACGCAGTATTTT	CASSFSGAGGFDTQYF
TRBV28	TRBJ1-2	TRBD1	once	TGTGCCAGCAGTGCTTGGGGACAGGGGCTTGGCTACACCTTC	CASSAWGQGLGYTF
TRBV7-2	TRBJ1-1	TRBD1	.	TGTGCCAGCAGCTCAGGGGGCTCGGGCACTGAAGCTTTCTTT	CASSSGGSGTEAFF
TRBV28	TRBJ1-2	.	.	TGTGCCAGCAGAACCGGGAATTATGGCTACACCTTC	CASRTGNYGYTF
TRBV2	TRBJ2-3	TRBD1	.	TGTGCCAGCAGTGAAGTCGGGACAGGGGGTGTAACAGATACGCAGTATTTT	CASSEVGTGGVTDTQYF
TRBV4-1	TRBJ1-4	.	.	TGCGCCAGCAGCCAAGTCTATGAAAAACTGTTTTTT	CASSQVYEKLFF
TRBV5-1	TRBJ1-3	.	.	TGCGCCAGCAGCGGGGGAGCGGGGATGCCCTCTGGAAACACCATATATTTT	CASSGGAGMPSGNTIYF
TRBV19	TRBJ1-1	.	.	TGTGCCAGTAGTATAGCTTCGGAGGGAACTGAAGCTTTCTTT	CASSIASEGTEAFF
TRBV9	TRBJ1-2	.	.	TGTGCCAGCAGCCCAGGGGTGCTTGGGGGCTACACCTTC	CASSPGVLGGYTF
TRBV28	TRBJ2-5	TRBD2	.	TGTGCCAGCAGCCGACCCGCCTACACGGGGGGCCAAGAGACCCAGTACTTC	CASSRPAYTGGQETQYF
TRBV9	TRBJ1-2	.	once	TGTGCCAGCAGCGTAGGGGGCCGCTATGGCTACACCTTC	CASSVGGRYGYTF
TRBV11-2	TRBJ1-5	.	.	TGTGCCAGCAGCGTCCAGGCGGGGAACCAGCCCCAGCATTTT	CASSVQAGNQPQHF
TRBV19	TRBJ1-3	TRBD1	.	TGTGCCAGTAGTTCCGAGGGGGCCGGAAACACCATATATTTT	CASSSEGAGNTIYF
TRBV6-4	TRBJ2-7	TRBD2	.	TGTGCCAGCAGTAGACTAGCGGGGGCGTACGAGCAGTACTTC	CASSRLAGAYEQYF